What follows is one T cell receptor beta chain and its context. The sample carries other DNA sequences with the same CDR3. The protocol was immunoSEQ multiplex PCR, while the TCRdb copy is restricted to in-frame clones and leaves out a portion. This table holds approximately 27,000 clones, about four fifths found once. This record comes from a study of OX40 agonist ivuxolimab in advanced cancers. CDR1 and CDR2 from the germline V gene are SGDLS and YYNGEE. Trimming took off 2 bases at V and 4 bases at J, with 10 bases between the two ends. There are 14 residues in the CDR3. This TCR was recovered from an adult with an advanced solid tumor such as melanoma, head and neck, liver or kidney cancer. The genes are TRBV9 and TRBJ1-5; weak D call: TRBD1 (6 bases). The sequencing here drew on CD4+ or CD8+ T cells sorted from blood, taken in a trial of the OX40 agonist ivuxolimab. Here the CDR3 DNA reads TGTGCCAGCAGCGTCGGCAGGGGTAATCAGCCCCAGCATTTT. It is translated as CASSVGRGNQPQHF.